This passage covers 13 T cell receptor beta chains from one sample sequenced in a study of immune heterogeneity within non-small cell lung tumors. As template, the study used bulk tumor genomic DNA at roughly 600 ng per sample. Biopsies that were spaced far apart were taken, several per primary tumor, during surgery. Curative surgical treatment was performed in patients who had newly diagnosed, untreated non-small cell lung cancer. A multiplex PCR containing 32 V primers and 13 J primers was used to amplify TCR beta CDR3. TCRdb passed the multiplex PCR reads through MiXCR, listing each CDR3 protein once. In the table there are 10,000 to 13,000 distinct CDR3 sequences, 25% to 30% of which are singletons. The sample comprised lung tumor tissue. The origin of the receptors is an older woman with non-small cell lung cancer.

The rearrangement joins TRBV6-1 to TRBJ1-2; TRBD1 aligns across 7 bases. Germline V gene lookup returns CDR1 MNHNS and CDR2 SASEGT. V was clipped by 3 bases and J by 4 bases; unmatched bases: 2. The CDR3 runs to 13 residues. CDR3 nucleotide sequence: TGTGCCAGCAGTGATGGGACAGTCTATGGCTACACCTTC. Protein product: CASSDGTVYGYTF.

Details on this clonotype: One junction end disagrees with the germline gene, perhaps due to a read error. The chain links TRBV10-1 to TRBJ2-7, with D possibly TRBD1 on 5 matching bases. Germline loops: CDR1 WNHNN, CDR2 SYGVQD (reference sequence). The length of the CDR3 is 13 residues. The CDR3 nucleotides are TGCGTCAGCAGTGAGTCAGGGCCCTACGAGCAGTACTTC. It is translated as CVSSESGPYEQYF.

This clonotype was seen a handful of times. The chain recombines TRBV19 with TRBJ2-6; 8 positions agree with TRBD1. The germline V gene has CDR1 LNHDA and CDR2 SQIVND (reference sequence). The trim removed 5 bases at V and 2 bases at J, leaving 5 bases unmatched. The CDR3 extends over 16 amino acids. The CDR3 sequence is CASSFDRGAGANVLTF. The CDR3 coding sequence is TGTGCCAGTAGTTTCGACAGGGGTGCTGGGGCCAACGTCCTGACTTTC.

Relative to its sample, this clonotype is medium-sized (0.01 to 0.1%). V gene TRBV12-3 or TRBV12-4 combines with J gene TRBJ2-1; D unclear. Trimming removed 1 base at V and 10 bases at J, with 11 bases between. The CDR3 has 13 residues. The CDR3 spells CASSLGPRWEQFF. The CDR3 DNA sequence: TGTGCCAGCAGTTTAGGCCCCCGGTGGGAGCAGTTCTTC.

The chain employs TRBV5-1 and TRBJ1-2, with D possibly being TRBD1 (6 bases). The V end lost 5 bases, the J end lost 7 bases, and 21 bases lay between the germline ends. The CDR3 is 15 amino acids. CDR1 SGHRS and CDR2 YFSETQ come from the germline V gene. The CDR3 here is CASRLQTGPGGGYTF. CDR3 nucleotide sequence: TGCGCCAGCAGGCTCCAGACAGGTCCGGGGGGTGGCTACACCTTC.

Relative to its sample, this clonotype is medium-sized (0.01 to 0.1%). This chain connects TRBV3-1 to TRBJ2-7, with a weak D call TRBD1 (6 bases). This CDR3 has 12 amino acids. Trimming stripped 1 base from V and 12 bases from J, with 13 bases between. Germline V gives CDR1 LGHDT, CDR2 YNNKEL (reference sequence). The CDR3 sequence: CASSQGGQGLYF. The CDR3 nucleotides are TGTGCCAGCAGCCAAGGGGGGCAGGGGCTGTACTTC.

This clonotype showed up just a few times. The V gene is TRBV18, the J gene TRBJ1-3; D gene unclear. Looked up from germline, CDR1 is KGHSH and CDR2 is LQKENI. The length of the CDR3 is 15 residues. Trimming left V 2 bases short and J 0 bases short, with 8 bases between. CDR3 in amino acids: CASSPLPNSGNTIYF. DNA for the CDR3: TGTGCCAGCTCACCATTACCGAACTCTGGAAACACCATATATTTT.

This clonotype is medium-sized by share. CDR3 sequence reads: CASSLWVAYEQYF. CDR3 sequence (DNA): TGCGCCAGCAGCTTGTGGGTAGCCTACGAGCAGTACTTC. The chain employs TRBV5-1 and TRBJ2-7; D not certain. Trimming shortened V by 1 base and J by 2 bases, and 7 bases separated the two germline ends. Germline V lookup: CDR1 SGHRS, CDR2 YFSETQ. The length of the CDR3 is 13 residues.

The gene calls are TRBV20-1 and TRBJ2-1, with a possible D match to TRBD2 (6 bases). Germline V gene lookup returns CDR1 DFQATT and CDR2 SNEGSKA (reference sequence). With 0 bases removed from V and 1 base from J, the gap between germline ends came to 13 bases. This CDR3 has 16 residues. The CDR3, as DNA: TGCAGTGCTAGAGATGGTTCTAGCGTTTCCTACAATGAGCAGTTCTTC. It translates to CSARDGSSVSYNEQFF.

The rearrangement uses TRBV3-2 and TRBJ2-7; the listed D gene, TRBD1, was not tested against the DNA. TRBV3-2 constitutes a pseudogene. The CDR3 is made up of 15 amino acids. CDR3 in DNA: TGTGCCAGCAGCCAAGGACAGGGGATTGCCTACGAGCAGTACTTC. Residues: CASSQGQGIAYEQYF.

The chain combines TRBV6-2 or TRBV6-3 with TRBJ1-5; 7 bases align to TRBD1. The CDR3 sequence is 19 residues long. Germline V CDR1 and CDR2: MNHEY, SVGEGT. V lost 6 bases to trimming and J lost 0 bases; unmatched junction nucleotides: 17. The CDR3 here is CASSYPTGWQSYSNQPQHF. The CDR3 coding sequence is TGTGCCAGCAGCTACCCGACAGGGTGGCAATCCTATAGCAATCAGCCCCAGCATTTT.

This clonotype was recorded only once. V gene TRBV7-8 combines with J gene TRBJ2-7, with TRBD1 matching over 8 bases. CDR3 length: 15 amino acids. V was clipped by 6 bases and J by 0 bases; unmatched bases: 7. Germline V gene lookup returns CDR1 SGHVS and CDR2 FQNEAQ. CDR3 loop: CASRIDRGSSYEQYF. As DNA, the CDR3 is TGTGCCAGCAGAATCGACAGGGGAAGCTCCTACGAGCAGTACTTC.

This clonotype was picked up a small number of times. A much more abundant neighbour one base away suggests this may be a read error. CDR3 sequence reads: CASSYPTGGQSYNNQPQHF. The DNA of the CDR3 is TGTGCCAGCAGTTACCCGACAGGGGGGCAATCCTATAACAATCAGCCCCAGCATTTT. This rearrangement joins TRBV6-2 or TRBV6-3 to TRBJ1-5; 9 positions agree with TRBD1. The CDR3 is 19 residues long. Germline lookup yields CDR1 MNHEY and CDR2 SVGEGT. V gave up 2 bases and J gave up 3 bases; unmatched junction bases: 14.